The 21 T cell receptor beta chains given below trace back to one sample, sequenced in a study of blood T cell repertoires in COVID-19. The assay was immunoSEQ multiplex PCR, and TCRdb's table has in-frame clones only and misses some. The table has a few hundred thousand clones, 82% seen once; the top ten hold 7% to 10%. Sample: peripheral blood. The receptors derive from a woman over 75 with COVID-19, enrolled during active disease.

The chain uses TRBV4-2 and TRBJ2-2; 10 nucleotides align to TRBD2. CDR1 is LGHNA, CDR2 YNFKEQ, per germline. J gave up 4 bases and V 3 bases, and 2 bases lay outside the gene matches. The CDR3 totals 15 residues. As DNA, the CDR3 is TGTGCCAGCAGCCAGTTAGCGGGAGGCACCGGGGAGCTGTTTTTT. Its protein is CASSQLAGGTGELFF.

The chain recombines TRBV7-9 with TRBJ2-7, with D maybe TRBD1 (6 bases). In germline, CDR1 is SEHNR, CDR2 FQNEAQ (reference sequence). V gave up 9 bases and J gave up 5 bases, with 14 bases separating them. This CDR3 is 12 amino acids long. The CDR3 sequence: CASRTEQHEQYF. The DNA for the CDR3 is TGTGCCAGTCGGACAGAGCAACACGAGCAGTACTTC. The full variable domain, with the rest looked up from reference TRBV7-9 and TRBJ2-7, is DTGVSQNPRHKITKRGQNVTFRCDPISEHNRLYWYRQTLGQGPEFLTYFQNEAQLEKSRLLSDRFSAERPKGSFSTLEIQRTEQGDSAMYLCASRTEQHEQYFGPGTRLTVT.

This chain links TRBV6-6 with TRBJ1-1; D ambiguous. The V gene's germline CDR1 is MNHNY and CDR2 SVGAGI (reference sequence). With 4 bases removed from V and 0 bases from J, the gap between germline ends came to 12 bases. The CDR3 runs to 15 residues. In DNA, the CDR3 is TGTGCCAGCAGTTTGGGTTGGGCGATGAACACTGAAGCTTTCTTT. Translated: CASSLGWAMNTEAFF.

V usage is TRBV21-1 and J usage is TRBJ1-2. TRBV21-1 is reported as a pseudogene. The length of the CDR3 is 11 residues. CDR3 sequence: CASFGSYGYTF. CDR3 nucleotide sequence: TGTGCCAGCTTTGGGAGCTATGGCTACACCTTC.

This chain joins TRBV19 and TRBJ1-5, with D possibly matching TRBD1 (6 bases). Germline assignment: CDR1 LNHDA and CDR2 SQIVND (reference sequence). The CDR3 has 13 amino acids. Trimming removed 4 bases from V and 7 bases from J, with 11 bases in between. In nucleotides, the CDR3 is TGTGCCAGTAGTACACAGGGCGAACAGCCCCAGCATTTT. It translates to CASSTQGEQPQHF.

This chain joins TRBV7-9 and TRBJ1-1; D possibly corresponds to TRBD1 (5 bases). V was pared by 1 base and J by 1 base, with 10 bases between. The germline gives CDR1 SEHNR, CDR2 FQNEAQ (reference sequence). This CDR3 comprises 15 residues. CDR3 in DNA: TGTGCCAGCAGCTTAGAAGGTACAGGGAACACTGAAGCTTTCTTT. This sequence encodes CASSLEGTGNTEAFF.

J is TRBJ2-2 and V is TRBV30; no clear D. Germline CDR1 and CDR2: GTSNPN and SVGIG (reference sequence). Trimming removed 3 bases at V and 4 bases at J, with 9 bases between. The CDR3 is 13 residues long. CDR3 in DNA: TGTGCCTGGAGCGCTATCCCCACCGGGGAGCTGTTTTTT. Translating it yields CAWSAIPTGELFF. Supplemented by reference TRBV30 and TRBJ2-2, the full variable domain reads SQTIHQWPATLVQPVGSPLSLECTVEGTSNPNLYWYRQAAGRGLQLLFYSVGIGQISSEVPQNLSASRPQDRQFILSSKKLLLSDSGFYLCAWSAIPTGELFFGEGSRLTVL.

The chain links TRBV3-1 (or the pseudogene TRBV3-2) to TRBJ1-2; D might be TRBD1 (5 bases). Germline V gene sequence: CDR1 LGHDT, CDR2 YNNKEL (reference sequence). Trimming removed 4 bases at V and 4 bases at J, with 10 bases between. The CDR3 has 13 residues. DNA of the CDR3: TGTGCCAGCAGCCCCTACAGGAGCTATGGCTACACCTTC. This gives the protein CASSPYRSYGYTF.

J is TRBJ1-4 and V is TRBV7-2; 7 bases fit TRBD1. J was trimmed by 7 bases and V by 1 base; bases with no gene match: 6. CDR3 size: 15 residues. From germline, CDR1 is SGHTA and CDR2 FQGNSA. Here the CDR3 DNA reads TGTGCCAGCAGCTTAGAATACAGGGGTGCTGAAAAACTGTTTTTT. It translates to CASSLEYRGAEKLFF.

This clone was seen just once. The V and J genes are TRBV10-2 and TRBJ2-3; 7 nucleotides match TRBD1. The germline gives CDR1 WSHSY, CDR2 SAAADI. The CDR3 consists of 15 residues. Losses at the gene ends were 0 bases for V and 3 bases for J; bases not matched to a gene: 3. The CDR3 nucleotides are TGCGCCAGCAGTGAGTCCGGGACAGAAACAGATACGCAGTATTTT. As protein: CASSESGTETDTQYF.

The chain uses TRBV18 and TRBJ2-5; D perhaps matches TRBD1 (5 bases). V gave up 3 bases and J gave up 5 bases, with 16 bases separating them. Germline lookup yields CDR1 KGHSH and CDR2 LQKENI. This CDR3 contains 15 residues. As DNA, the CDR3 is TGTGCCAGCTCACCCCAATGGCAGGGAATGGAGACCCAGTACTTC. It codes for CASSPQWQGMETQYF.

The rearrangement uses TRBV30 and TRBJ1-1; a weak D match, TRBD1 (6 bases). V was pared by 2 bases and J by 1 base, with 14 bases between. This CDR3 has 15 amino acids. Germline loops: CDR1 GTSNPN, CDR2 SVGIG (reference sequence). CDR3 DNA: TGTGCCTGGAGTAAGCCTTCAGGGGCGAACACTGAAGCTTTCTTT. Encoded protein: CAWSKPSGANTEAFF.

This chain joins TRBV7-2 and TRBJ1-5; 10 positions match TRBD1. This CDR3 spans 17 amino acids. Per germline, CDR1 SGHTA and CDR2 FQGNSA. J was trimmed by 11 bases and V by 1 base; bases with no gene match: 14. CDR3 sequence: CASSLVHPGTGVGTQHF. The DNA of the CDR3 is TGTGCCAGCAGCTTAGTCCACCCCGGGACAGGGGTTGGCACCCAGCATTTT.

The J gene is TRBJ2-3, the V gene TRBV3-1 (or the pseudogene TRBV3-2), with 7 bases that match TRBD1. J gave up 3 bases and V 2 bases, and 5 bases lay outside the gene matches. Per germline, CDR1 LGHDT and CDR2 YNNKEL (reference sequence). The CDR3 totals 15 residues. The CDR3 spells CASSQLGTATDTQYF. CDR3 nucleotide sequence: TGTGCCAGCAGCCAACTTGGGACAGCGACAGATACGCAGTATTTT.

The gene calls are TRBV28 and TRBJ1-2; perhaps TRBD1 as D (6 bases). Germline CDR1 is MDHEN and CDR2 is SYDVKM. This CDR3 comprises 13 residues. The V end was cut by 8 bases, the J end by 4 bases, with 14 bases between. The CDR3 DNA reads TGTGCCAGCGTCCCCGGGGACACCTATGGCTACACCTTC. It translates to CASVPGDTYGYTF.

The table lists this clone with many counts. The chain combines TRBV5-1 with TRBJ2-5, with 11 bases aligning to TRBD2. Looked up from germline, CDR1 is SGHRS and CDR2 is YFSETQ. Trimming removed 0 bases from V and 7 bases from J; junction bases left unmatched: 11. This CDR3 has 17 amino acids. In nucleotides, the CDR3 is TGCGCCAGCAGCTTGGGAGCTACTAGCGGGGGCCCAGGGACCCAGTACTTC. It yields the protein CASSLGATSGGPGTQYF.

The genes are TRBV28 and TRBJ1-2; D gene uncertain. Per germline, CDR1 MDHEN and CDR2 SYDVKM. The CDR3 length is 15 residues. Trimming took 4 bases from V and 4 from J, leaving 16 bases between them. The CDR3 spells CASSSLGQPPYGYTF. The CDR3 coding sequence is TGTGCCAGCAGTTCCCTGGGCCAACCCCCCTATGGCTACACCTTC.

V and J are TRBV30 and TRBJ1-3; D remains ambiguous. The ends were cut back, 5 bases at V and 6 bases at J, with 11 bases in the middle. Looked up from germline, CDR1 is GTSNPN and CDR2 is SVGIG (reference sequence). The CDR3 sequence is 12 residues long. The CDR3 protein is CAWALGENTIYF. The CDR3 bases are TGTGCCTGGGCATTAGGAGAAAACACCATATATTTT.

Details on this clone: One end of the junction does not line up with germline, which may come from a read error. This chain joins TRBV4-3 and TRBJ2-7; the D gene is possibly TRBD2 (7 bases). Germline loops: CDR1 LGHNA, CDR2 YSLEER. The CDR3 runs to 13 residues. DNA for the CDR3: TGCGCCAGCAGCCTCTTGGGGGGGCGCGAGCAGCACTTC. This sequence encodes CASSLLGGREQHF.

This clone was seen more than once but under ten times. In DNA, the CDR3 is TGCGCCAGCAGCTCTGGGACAGGGGGCGGTCGGAACACTGAAGCTTTCTTT. Its protein is CASSSGTGGGRNTEAFF. V gene TRBV5-1 combines with J gene TRBJ1-1, with TRBD1 matching over 12 bases. Germline V gene sequence: CDR1 SGHRS, CDR2 YFSETQ. This CDR3 comprises 17 residues. After removal of 3 bases from V and 1 base from J, the junction contained 7 bases not matched to a gene.

In DNA form, the CDR3 reads TGTGCCAGCAGTGAATTGAGGACAGGGGGTTACGAGCAGTACTTC. Its translation: CASSELRTGGYEQYF. The genes are TRBV25-1 and TRBJ2-7; 10 bases fit TRBD1. Germline CDR1 reads MGHDK; CDR2 reads SYGVNS. Losses at the gene ends were 1 base for V and 4 bases for J; bases not matched to a gene: 4. This CDR3 contains 15 residues.